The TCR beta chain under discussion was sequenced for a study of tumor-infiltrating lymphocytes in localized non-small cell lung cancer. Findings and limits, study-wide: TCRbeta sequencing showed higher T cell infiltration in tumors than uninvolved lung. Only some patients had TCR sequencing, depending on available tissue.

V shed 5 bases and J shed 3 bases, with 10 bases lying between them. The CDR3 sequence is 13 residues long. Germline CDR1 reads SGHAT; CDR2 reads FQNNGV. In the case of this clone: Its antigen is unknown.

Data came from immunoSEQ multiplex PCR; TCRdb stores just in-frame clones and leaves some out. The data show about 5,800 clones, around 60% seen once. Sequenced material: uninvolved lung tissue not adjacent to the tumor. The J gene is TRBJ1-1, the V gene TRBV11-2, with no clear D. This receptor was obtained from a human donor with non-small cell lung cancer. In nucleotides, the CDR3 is TGTGCCAGCAGCGGGGTAGAGCACACTGAAGCTTTCTTT. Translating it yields CASSGVEHTEAFF.